These 8 T cell receptor beta chains were sequenced from one sample in a study of identical twins. TCRdb re-analysed the 5' RACE reads in MiXCR, keeping a single row per CDR3 protein. The table lists over 200,000 distinct CDR3 sequences, 8% to 11% of them singletons. Source material: memory T cells sorted from blood. Receptors originate from a man aged 50-59 years in good health.

This clonotype has a handful of counts. This chain uses TRBV29-1 with TRBJ2-1; TRBD1 might be the D (6 bases). This CDR3 comprises 14 residues. The V gene's germline CDR1 is SQVTM and CDR2 ANQGSEA. Trimming shortened V by 6 bases and J by 5 bases, and 17 bases separated the two germline ends. The CDR3 is CSVVPGTSNNEQFF. In DNA form, the CDR3 reads TGCAGCGTAGTTCCCGGGACAAGTAACAATGAGCAGTTCTTC.

The chain uses TRBV24-1 and TRBJ2-1; D possibly corresponds to TRBD2 (5 bases). The CDR3 is 16 residues long. The ends were cut back, 4 bases at V and 4 bases at J, with 16 bases in the middle. The germline CDR1 and CDR2 sequences are KGHDR and SFDVKD. The CDR3 DNA sequence: TGTGCCACCAGTGACCCAAACGGTCAGCGGTACAATGAGCAGTTCTTC. It is translated as CATSDPNGQRYNEQFF.

This clonotype was seen repeatedly, ten times or more. Germline and junction disagree at one end, which may indicate a read error. The chain employs TRBV20-1 and TRBJ2-2; D perhaps matches TRBD2 (6 bases). CDR1 DFQATT and CDR2 SNEGSKA come from the germline V gene (reference sequence). There are 14 residues in the CDR3. In nucleotides, the CDR3 is TGCAGTGCAAGAGGACTACAGAACACCGGGGAGCTGTTTTTT. Amino acids: CSARGLQNTGELFF.

This clonotype has only a few counts. The rearrangement joins TRBV6-2 or TRBV6-3 to TRBJ2-5; 10 nucleotides match TRBD2. The CDR3 consists of 14 residues. Losses at the gene ends were 7 bases for V and 4 bases for J; bases not matched to a gene: 6. Germline V lookup: CDR1 MNHEY, CDR2 SVGEGT. CDR3 sequence reads: CASTLAGGRETQYF. CDR3 bases: TGTGCCAGCACCTTAGCGGGAGGTAGAGAGACCCAGTACTTC.

This clonotype appeared a few times. V usage is TRBV20-1 and J usage is TRBJ2-1; 7 positions match TRBD2. The CDR3 covers 15 residues. V lost 2 bases to trimming and J lost 0 bases; unmatched junction nucleotides: 4. Germline assignment: CDR1 DFQATT and CDR2 SNEGSKA (reference sequence). Here the CDR3 DNA reads TGCAGTGCTAGAACTAGCGTGAGCTCCTACAATGAGCAGTTCTTC. This codes for CSARTSVSSYNEQFF.

This clonotype was observed a handful of times. V gene TRBV12-3 or TRBV12-4 combines with J gene TRBJ2-3; 9 bases align to TRBD2. The J segment lost 4 bases and the V segment lost 8 bases, leaving 7 bases of the junction unmatched. The CDR3 consists of 14 residues. The CDR3 DNA reads as TGTGCCAGCCCGGGACTAGCAAGAGCAGATACGCAGTATTTT. It is translated as CASPGLARADTQYF.

This clonotype was counted only a few times. The rearrangement links TRBV7-2 to TRBJ1-2; D remains unclear. The CDR3 is 12 residues long. V gave up 0 bases and J gave up 7 bases, with 6 bases separating them. Germline V CDR1 and CDR2: SGHTA, FQGNSA. The CDR3 region is CASSLAVTGYTF. CDR3 DNA: TGTGCCAGCAGCTTAGCGGTCACTGGCTACACCTTC.

This clonotype was seen only a few times. The rearrangement uses TRBV18 and TRBJ1-1; D unclear. The CDR3 runs 13 residues. The V end was cut by 8 bases, the J end by 1 base, with 11 bases between. Germline values: CDR1 KGHSH, CDR2 LQKENI. The CDR3 spells CASHPAPNTEAFF. CDR3 DNA sequence: TGTGCCAGCCATCCAGCTCCGAACACTGAAGCTTTCTTT.